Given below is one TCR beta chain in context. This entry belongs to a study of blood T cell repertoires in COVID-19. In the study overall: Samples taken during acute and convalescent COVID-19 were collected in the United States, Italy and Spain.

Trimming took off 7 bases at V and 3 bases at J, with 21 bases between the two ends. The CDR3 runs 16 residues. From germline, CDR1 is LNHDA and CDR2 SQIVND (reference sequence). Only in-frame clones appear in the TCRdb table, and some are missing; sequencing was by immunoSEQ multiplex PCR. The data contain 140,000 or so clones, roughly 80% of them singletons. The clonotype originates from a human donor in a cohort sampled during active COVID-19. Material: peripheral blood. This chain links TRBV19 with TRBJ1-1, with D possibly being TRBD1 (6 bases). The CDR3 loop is CASTAGAGDGDTEAFF. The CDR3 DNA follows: TGTGCCAGTACAGCCGGCGCAGGGGACGGGGACACTGAAGCTTTCTTT.